The present T cell receptor (beta chain) was sequenced within a study of Ad26.COV2.S vaccination and SARS-CoV-2 variants. Study-wide context: Participant was drawn from the COV1001 Ad26.COV2.S trial arm. By the intramuscular route, Ad26.COV2.S was given once, or twice 56 days apart.

Study conclusions and caveats: Vaccine recipients showed a spike-specific TCR breadth that was higher than in placebo recipients. The TCR-based breadth and depth measures might underestimate overall T cell responses.

The CDR3 contains 14 residues. V gave up 1 base and J gave up 4 bases, with 10 bases separating them. From germline, CDR1 is SGHDN and CDR2 FVKESK. Remarks on this clone: The antigen is not known.

The table came from immunoSEQ multiplex PCR; TCRdb's copy has only in-frame clones and leaves some out. Of hundreds of thousands of clones in the sample, around 87% were seen once. The treatment is: around 19 received Ad26.COV2.S at low or high dose, single or two shots; about 5 received placebo; per-sample allocation not given. Sampling happened 63 days after the first vaccine or placebo injection. The sequenced sample was peripheral blood, obtained in a trial of Ad26.COV2.S vaccine versus placebo. The clonotype comes from a person aged 18-65 years who received the Ad26.COV2.S COVID-19 vaccine or a placebo. The V and J genes are TRBV14 and TRBJ1-2, with a tentative D call TRBD1 (5 bases). CDR3 in DNA: TGTGCCAGCAGCCAAGTACAGGACGCCTATGGCTACACCTTC. This gives the protein CASSQVQDAYGYTF. Filled out from reference TRBV14 and TRBJ1-2, the complete variable domain reads EAGVTQFPSHSVIEKGQTVTLRCDPISGHDNLYWYRRVMGKEIKFLLHFVKESKQDESGMPNNRFLAERTGGTYSTLKVQPAELEDSGVYFCASSQVQDAYGYTFGSGTRLTVV.